What follows are 6 T cell receptor beta chains derived from one specimen sequenced in a study of T cells in women clearing cervical HPV infection (dated by TCRdb to 2016 to 2019). Library method: the immunoSEQ multiplex PCR assay. What TCRdb holds here is the immuneACCESS table cut down to in-frame rearrangements. Part of the clones is not present; checked against another copy, under half of the missing clones reflect an unresolved V gene, and the others are unexplained. The sample table includes tens of thousands of clones. The ten largest clones take up 6.4% of the sample. Sample: blood buffy coat. These receptors all stem from a woman between 18 and 70 years old with a cervical HPV16 infection that either progressed to CIN3+ or cleared (not recorded which).

As concerns this clone: The sequenced fragment ends 3 residues before the CDR3 boundary, so the rest is inferred from the germline J gene. The V and J genes are TRBV19 and TRBJ2-1, with 8 bases matching TRBD1. CDR1 LNHDA and CDR2 SQIVND come from the germline V gene (reference sequence). Trimming removed 3 bases from V and 5 bases from J; junction bases left unmatched: 6. The CDR3 sequence is 15 residues long. CDR3 loop: CASSIFRTGHNEQFF. The part of the CDR3 DNA that was read is TGTGCCAGTAGTATCTTCCGGACAGGGCACAATGAG. Using reference TRBV19 and TRBJ2-1 for the parts outside the CDR3, the full variable domain is DGGITQSPKYLFRKEGQNVTLSCEQNLNHDAMYWYRQDPGQGLRLIYYSQIVNDFQKGDIAEGYSVSREKKESFPLTVTSAQKNPTAFYLCASSIFRTGHNEQFFGPGTRLTVL.

On this clone itself: The read gets to within 3 residues of the CDR3 end, and the germline J gene fills in the rest. The genes are TRBV2 and TRBJ1-5; maybe TRBD1 (5 bases). Between the trimmed V and J ends, which lost 3 bases and 6 bases, there was a span of 12 bases. Germline values: CDR1 SNHLY, CDR2 FYNNEI. The CDR3 is 14 amino acids. The CDR3 here is CASSDSSGSQPQHF. Partial CDR3 DNA: TGTGCCAGCAGTGATTCGTCAGGGAGTCAGCCC.

By frequency, this clone registers medium-sized (0.01 to 0.1%). Coverage ceases 3 residues before the CDR3 finishes, and the germline J gene fills in the end. V usage is TRBV29-1 and J usage is TRBJ2-5, with 12 bases aligning to TRBD2. The V and J ends lost 3 bases and 2 bases, in that order; junction bases with no gene match: 7. Germline lookup yields CDR1 SQVTM and CDR2 ANQGSEA. This CDR3 has 16 amino acids. The CDR3 sequence is CSVDASGGVKQETQYF. The sequenced part of the CDR3 DNA is TGCAGCGTTGACGCTAGCGGGGGGGTCAAACAAGAGACC.

Turning to this clone: The sequence runs out 3 residues before the end of the CDR3; the remainder is reconstructed from the germline J gene. The chain links TRBV19 to TRBJ2-6; weak D call: TRBD1 (6 bases). Trimming left V 7 bases short and J 0 bases short, with 10 bases between. Germline CDR1 LNHDA, CDR2 SQIVND (reference sequence). This CDR3 comprises 15 residues. Incomplete CDR3 DNA: TGTGCCAGTAATTTCAGGGGCTCTGGGGCCAACGTC. This gives the protein CASNFRGSGANV. The whole CDR3 sequence is CASNFRGSGANVLTF.

As regards this clone: The read ends 3 residues early relative to the CDR3; the germline J gene fills the gap. The chain has TRBV20-1 and TRBJ1-1; 10 bases align to TRBD1. In germline, CDR1 is DFQATT, CDR2 SNEGSKA (reference sequence). The CDR3 has 14 amino acids. The part of the CDR3 DNA that was read is TGCAGTGCTAGAGGGTCAGGGACAGGGGATAAA. Translation: CSARGSGTGDK. The CDR3 in its entirety is CSARGSGTGDKAFF.

Concerning this clone: The junction and the germline gene differ at one end; a read error may be behind it. The DNA ends 3 residues before the CDR3 does, and the rest of the CDR3 is filled in from the germline J gene. This CDR3 is also generated by other DNA sequences in the sample. V gene TRBV18 combines with J gene TRBJ1-3, with D possibly being TRBD1 (6 bases). CDR3 length equals 15 residues. Germline loops: CDR1 KGHSH, CDR2 LQKENI. The CDR3 loop reads CASSPSAGVIYTIYF. CDR3 bases read: TGTGCCAGCTCACCTTCGGCAGGGGTGATTTACACT.